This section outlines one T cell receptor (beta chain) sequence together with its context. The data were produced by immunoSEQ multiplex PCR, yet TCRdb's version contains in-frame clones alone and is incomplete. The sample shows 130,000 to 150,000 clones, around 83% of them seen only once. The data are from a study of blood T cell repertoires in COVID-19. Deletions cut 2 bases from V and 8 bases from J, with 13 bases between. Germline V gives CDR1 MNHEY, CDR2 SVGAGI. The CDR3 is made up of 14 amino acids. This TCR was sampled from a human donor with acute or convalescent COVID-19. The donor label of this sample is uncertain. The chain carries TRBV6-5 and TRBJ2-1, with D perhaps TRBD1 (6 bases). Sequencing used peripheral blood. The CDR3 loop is CASSYGAGVDEQFF. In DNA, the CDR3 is TGTGCCAGCAGTTACGGGGCAGGGGTCGATGAGCAGTTCTTC.